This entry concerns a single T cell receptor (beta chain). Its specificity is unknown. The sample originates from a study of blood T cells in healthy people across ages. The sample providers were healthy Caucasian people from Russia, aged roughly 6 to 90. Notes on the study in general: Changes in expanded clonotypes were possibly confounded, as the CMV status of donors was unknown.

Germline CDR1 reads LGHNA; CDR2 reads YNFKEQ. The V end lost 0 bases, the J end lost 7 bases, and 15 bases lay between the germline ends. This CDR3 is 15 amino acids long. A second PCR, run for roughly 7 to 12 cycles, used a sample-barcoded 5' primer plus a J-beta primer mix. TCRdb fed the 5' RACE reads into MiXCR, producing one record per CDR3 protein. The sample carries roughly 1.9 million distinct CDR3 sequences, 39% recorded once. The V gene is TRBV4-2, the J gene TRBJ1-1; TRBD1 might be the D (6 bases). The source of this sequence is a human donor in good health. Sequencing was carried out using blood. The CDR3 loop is CASSQDLYRALEAFF. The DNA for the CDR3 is TGTGCCAGCAGCCAAGATTTGTACAGGGCCCTTGAAGCTTTCTTT.